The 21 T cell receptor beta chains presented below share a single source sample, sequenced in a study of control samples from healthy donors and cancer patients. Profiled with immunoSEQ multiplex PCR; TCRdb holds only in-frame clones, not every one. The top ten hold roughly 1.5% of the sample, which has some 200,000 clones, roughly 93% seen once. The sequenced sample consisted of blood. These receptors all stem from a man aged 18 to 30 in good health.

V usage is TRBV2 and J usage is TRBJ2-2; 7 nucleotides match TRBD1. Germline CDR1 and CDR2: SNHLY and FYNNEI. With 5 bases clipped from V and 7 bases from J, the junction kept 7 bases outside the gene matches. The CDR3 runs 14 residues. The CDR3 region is CASSRQGLGGELFF. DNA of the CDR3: TGTGCCAGCAGTCGACAGGGCTTAGGCGGGGAGCTGTTTTTT.

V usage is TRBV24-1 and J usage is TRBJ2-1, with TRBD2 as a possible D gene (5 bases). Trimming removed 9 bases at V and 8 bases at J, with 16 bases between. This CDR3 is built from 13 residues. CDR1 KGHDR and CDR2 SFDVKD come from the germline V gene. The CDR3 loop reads CATGETRTDEQFF. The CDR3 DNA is TGTGCCACCGGGGAGACTCGTACGGATGAGCAGTTCTTC.

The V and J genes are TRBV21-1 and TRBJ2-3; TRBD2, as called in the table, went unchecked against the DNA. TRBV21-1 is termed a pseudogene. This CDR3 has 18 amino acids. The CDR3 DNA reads TGTGCCAGCAGCAAAAGTCGGCGGGGAATTGGGGGCACAGATACGCAGTATTTT. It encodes CASSKSRRGIGGTDTQYF.

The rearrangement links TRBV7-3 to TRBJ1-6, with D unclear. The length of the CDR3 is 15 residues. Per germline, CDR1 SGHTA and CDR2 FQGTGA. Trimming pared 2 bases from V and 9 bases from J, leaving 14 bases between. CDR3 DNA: TGTGCCAGCAGCTTAGAATCCGGAGGCGCTTCACCCCTCCACTTT. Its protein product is CASSLESGGASPLHF.

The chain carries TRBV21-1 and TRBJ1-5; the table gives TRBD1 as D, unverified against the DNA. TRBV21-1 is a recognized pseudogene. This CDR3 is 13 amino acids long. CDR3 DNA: TGTGCCAGCGAAAAAGACAGTAATCAGCCCCAGCATTTT. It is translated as CASEKDSNQPQHF.

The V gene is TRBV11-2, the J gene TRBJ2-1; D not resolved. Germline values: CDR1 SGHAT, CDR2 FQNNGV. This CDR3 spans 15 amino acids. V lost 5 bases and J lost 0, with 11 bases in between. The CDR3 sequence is CASSPEFSSYNEQFF. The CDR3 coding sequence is TGTGCCAGCAGCCCGGAGTTCTCCTCCTACAATGAGCAGTTCTTC.

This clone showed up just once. For the CDR3, the DNA is TGTGCCAGCAGTTCACAGGGTGCTTATCAGCCCCAGCATTTT. Its protein is CASSSQGAYQPQHF. The genes are TRBV6-5 and TRBJ1-5; possible D gene TRBD1, 6 bases. The CDR3 has 14 residues. Germline-derived CDR1 and CDR2 are MNHEY and SVGAGI. V was cut by 4 bases and J by 5 bases, with 12 bases left in between.

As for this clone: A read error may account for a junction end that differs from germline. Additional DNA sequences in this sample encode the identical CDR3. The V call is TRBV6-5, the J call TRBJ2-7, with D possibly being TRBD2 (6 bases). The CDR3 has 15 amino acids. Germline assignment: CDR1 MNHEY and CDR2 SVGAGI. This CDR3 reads CASSDSGTGRYEQYF. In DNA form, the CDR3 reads TGTGCCAGCAGTGACTCCGGGACGGGGAGGTACGAGCAGTACTTC.

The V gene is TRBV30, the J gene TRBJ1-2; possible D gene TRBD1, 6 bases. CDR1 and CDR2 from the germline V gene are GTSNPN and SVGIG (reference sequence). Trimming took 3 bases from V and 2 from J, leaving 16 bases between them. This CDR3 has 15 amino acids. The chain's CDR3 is CAWRGRTVLNYGYTF. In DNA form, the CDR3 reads TGTGCCTGGAGGGGGCGGACAGTGCTAAACTATGGCTACACCTTC.

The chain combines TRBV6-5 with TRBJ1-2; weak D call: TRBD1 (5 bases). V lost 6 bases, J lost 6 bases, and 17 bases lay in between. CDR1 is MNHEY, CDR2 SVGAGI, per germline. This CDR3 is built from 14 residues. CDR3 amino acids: CASSPPGDGHGYTF. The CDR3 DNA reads TGTGCCAGCAGCCCACCGGGGGACGGACATGGCTACACCTTC.

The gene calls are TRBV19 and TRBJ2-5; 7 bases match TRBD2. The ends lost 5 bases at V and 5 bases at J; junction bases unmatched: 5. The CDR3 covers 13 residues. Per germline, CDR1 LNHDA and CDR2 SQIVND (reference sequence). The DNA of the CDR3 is TGTGCCAGTAGTCGACTAGCCTTGGAGACCCAGTACTTC. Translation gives CASSRLALETQYF.

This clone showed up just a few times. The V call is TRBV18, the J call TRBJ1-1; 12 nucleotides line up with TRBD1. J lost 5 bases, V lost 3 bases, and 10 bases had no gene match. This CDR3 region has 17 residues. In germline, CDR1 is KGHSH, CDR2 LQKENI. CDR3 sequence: CASSPRGTGGPRTEAFF. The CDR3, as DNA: TGTGCCAGCTCACCCCGAGGGACAGGGGGCCCGAGAACTGAAGCTTTCTTT.

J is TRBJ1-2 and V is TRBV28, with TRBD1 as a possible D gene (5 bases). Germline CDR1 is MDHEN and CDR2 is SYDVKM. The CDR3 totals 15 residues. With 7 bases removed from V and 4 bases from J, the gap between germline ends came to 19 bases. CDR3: CASIPGGGSGYGYTF. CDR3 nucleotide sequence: TGTGCCAGCATTCCTGGGGGGGGTTCAGGCTATGGCTACACCTTC.

The DNA for the CDR3 is TGTGCCAGCATGAGGCAGCCGATTGGACTGTTTTTT. Protein: CASMRQPIGLFF. The V gene is TRBV6-5, the J gene TRBJ1-4, with D uncertain. V dropped 7 bases and J dropped 13 bases, with 16 bases sitting between them. Germline values: CDR1 MNHEY, CDR2 SVGAGI. The CDR3 has 12 amino acids.

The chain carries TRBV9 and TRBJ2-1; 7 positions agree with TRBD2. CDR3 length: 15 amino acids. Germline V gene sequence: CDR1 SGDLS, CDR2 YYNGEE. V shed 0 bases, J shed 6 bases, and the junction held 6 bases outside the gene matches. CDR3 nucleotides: TGTGCCAGCAGCGTAGGCCTAGCGGACATCAATGAGCAGTTCTTC. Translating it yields CASSVGLADINEQFF.

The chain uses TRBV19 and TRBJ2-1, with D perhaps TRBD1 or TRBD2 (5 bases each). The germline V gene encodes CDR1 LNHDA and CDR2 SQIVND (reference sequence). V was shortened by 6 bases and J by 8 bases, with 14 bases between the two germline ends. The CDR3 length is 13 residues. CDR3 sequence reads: CASRPLGDDEQFF. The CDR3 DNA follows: TGTGCCAGTAGACCTCTGGGGGATGATGAGCAGTTCTTC.

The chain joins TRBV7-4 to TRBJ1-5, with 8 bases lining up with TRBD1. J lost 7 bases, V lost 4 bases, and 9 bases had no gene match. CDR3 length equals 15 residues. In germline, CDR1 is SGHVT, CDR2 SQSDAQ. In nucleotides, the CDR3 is TGTGCCAGCAGCTCCTCCCAGGGGGCGAGGCAGCCCCAGCATTTT. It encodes CASSSSQGARQPQHF.

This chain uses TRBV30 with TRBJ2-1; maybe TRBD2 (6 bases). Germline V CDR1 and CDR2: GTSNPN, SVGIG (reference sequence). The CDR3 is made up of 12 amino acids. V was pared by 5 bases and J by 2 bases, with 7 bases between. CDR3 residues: CAWAGTYNEQFF. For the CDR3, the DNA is TGTGCCTGGGCGGGGACCTACAATGAGCAGTTCTTC. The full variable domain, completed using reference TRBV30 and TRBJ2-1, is SQTIHQWPATLVQPVGSPLSLECTVEGTSNPNLYWYRQAAGRGLQLLFYSVGIGQISSEVPQNLSASRPQDRQFILSSKKLLLSDSGFYLCAWAGTYNEQFFGPGTRLTVL.

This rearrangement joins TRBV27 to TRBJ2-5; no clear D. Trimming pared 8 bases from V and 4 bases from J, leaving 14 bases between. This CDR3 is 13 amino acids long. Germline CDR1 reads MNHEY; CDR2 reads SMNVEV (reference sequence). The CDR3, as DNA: TGTGCCAGCTCCGCATCTTATTTAGAGACCCAGTACTTC. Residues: CASSASYLETQYF.

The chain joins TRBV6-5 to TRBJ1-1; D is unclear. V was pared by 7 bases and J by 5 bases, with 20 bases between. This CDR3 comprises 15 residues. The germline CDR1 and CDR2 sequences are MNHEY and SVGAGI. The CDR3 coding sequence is TGTGCCAGCACCGAACTGGCATTCACAAGTACTGAAGCTTTCTTT. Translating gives CASTELAFTSTEAFF.

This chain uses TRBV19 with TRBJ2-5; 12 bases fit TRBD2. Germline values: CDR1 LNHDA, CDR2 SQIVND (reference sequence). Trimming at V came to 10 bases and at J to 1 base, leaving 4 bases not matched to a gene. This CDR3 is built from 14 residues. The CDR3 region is CATRLAGAQETQYF. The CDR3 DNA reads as TGTGCCACCCGACTAGCGGGGGCCCAAGAGACCCAGTACTTC. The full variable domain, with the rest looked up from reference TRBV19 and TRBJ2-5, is DGGITQSPKYLFRKEGQNVTLSCEQNLNHDAMYWYRQDPGQGLRLIYYSQIVNDFQKGDIAEGYSVSREKKESFPLTVTSAQKNPTAFYLCATRLAGAQETQYFGPGTRLLVL.